Sequencing of this T cell receptor (delta chain) was carried out in a study of gamma delta lymphoproliferative disorders and STAT genes. On the study more broadly: At least 50 ng of genomic DNA went into each LymphoTrack Dx TCRG Assay library. Delta libraries were made per EuroClonality-NGS working group procedure.

TCRdb re-called clones from the multiplex PCR reads via CATT. The sample has around 3,100 delta-chain clones, more than 0.95% seen once. The receptor sequences were amplified from genomic DNA of peripheral blood mononuclear cells. CDR3 size: 16 residues. Germline loops: CDR1 GEAIGNYY, CDR2 EKD. Study results and limitations: Patient-control comparisons may be limited by differing T cell maturation stages. In whole-repertoire clustering, gamma separated patients from controls, unlike delta.

Comment on this clone: Its cognate antigen is unknown. A far larger clone is just one base off, so this is likely a read error. The sample has other DNA sequences that encode this CDR3 too.

The chain couples TRDV2 to TRDJ1, with 9 nucleotides matching TRDD3. Sample: blood. The clonotype was recovered from a human donor in good health. In DNA, the CDR3 is TGTGCCTGTGACAAACTGGGGGACCCGTACACCGACAAACTCATCTTT. Encoded protein: CACDKLGDPYTDKLIF.